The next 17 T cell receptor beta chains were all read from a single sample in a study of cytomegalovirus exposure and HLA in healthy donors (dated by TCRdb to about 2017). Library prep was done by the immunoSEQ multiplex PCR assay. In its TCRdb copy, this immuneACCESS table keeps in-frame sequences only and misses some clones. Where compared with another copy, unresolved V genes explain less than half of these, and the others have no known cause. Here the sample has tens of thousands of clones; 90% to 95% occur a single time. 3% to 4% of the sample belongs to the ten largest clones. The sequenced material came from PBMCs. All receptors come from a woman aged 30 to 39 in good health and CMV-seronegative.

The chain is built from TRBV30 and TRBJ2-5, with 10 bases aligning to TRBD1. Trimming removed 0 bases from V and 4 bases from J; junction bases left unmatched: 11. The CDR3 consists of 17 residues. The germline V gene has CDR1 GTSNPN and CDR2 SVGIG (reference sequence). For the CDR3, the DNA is TGTGCCTGGAGTGTGACTCGGACAGGGGGTATCGGAGAGACCCAGTACTTC. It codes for CAWSVTRTGGIGETQYF. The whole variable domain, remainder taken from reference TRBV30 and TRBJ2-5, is SQTIHQWPATLVQPVGSPLSLECTVEGTSNPNLYWYRQAAGRGLQLLFYSVGIGQISSEVPQNLSASRPQDRQFILSSKKLLLSDSGFYLCAWSVTRTGGIGETQYFGPGTRLLVL.

In DNA, the CDR3 is TGTGCCAGTATGGGACAGGGAAATGAGCAGTTCTTC. This sequence encodes CASMGQGNEQFF. The chain recombines TRBV19 with TRBJ2-1; 9 bases map to TRBD1. CDR3 length equals 12 residues. Germline assignment: CDR1 LNHDA and CDR2 SQIVND (reference sequence). The V segment lost 7 bases and the J segment 7 bases; nucleotides outside the gene matches: 2.

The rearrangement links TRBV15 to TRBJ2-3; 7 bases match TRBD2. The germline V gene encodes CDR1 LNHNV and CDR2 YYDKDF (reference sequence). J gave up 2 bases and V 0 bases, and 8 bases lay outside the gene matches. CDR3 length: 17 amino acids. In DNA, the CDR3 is TGTGCCACCAGCAGAGATCGGCCTAGCGGAGACACAGATACGCAGTATTTT. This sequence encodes CATSRDRPSGDTDTQYF. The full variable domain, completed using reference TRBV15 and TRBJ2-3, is DAMVIQNPRYQVTQFGKPVTLSCSQTLNHNVMYWYQQKSSQAPKLLFHYYDKDFNNEADTPDNFQSRRPNTSFCFLDIRSPGLGDTAMYLCATSRDRPSGDTDTQYFGPGTRLTVL.

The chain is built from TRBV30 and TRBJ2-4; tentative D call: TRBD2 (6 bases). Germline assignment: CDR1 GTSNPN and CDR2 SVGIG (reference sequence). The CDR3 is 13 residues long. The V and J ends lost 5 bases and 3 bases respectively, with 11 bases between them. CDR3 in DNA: TGTGCCTGGTGGGGGACTGGCAAAAACATTCAGTACTTC. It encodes CAWWGTGKNIQYF.

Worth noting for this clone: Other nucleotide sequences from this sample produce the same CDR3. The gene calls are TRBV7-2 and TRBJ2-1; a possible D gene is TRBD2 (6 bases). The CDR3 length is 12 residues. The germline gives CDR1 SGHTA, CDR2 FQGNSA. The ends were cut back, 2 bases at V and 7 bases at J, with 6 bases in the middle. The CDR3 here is CASSLSGNEQFF. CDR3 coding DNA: TGTGCCAGCAGCTTAAGCGGGAATGAGCAGTTCTTC.

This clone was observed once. CDR3 sequence reads: CASSLRLWLAGALETQYF. Here the CDR3 DNA reads TGCGCCAGCAGCTTGAGGTTGTGGCTAGCGGGGGCCCTAGAGACCCAGTACTTC. This chain uses TRBV5-1 with TRBJ2-5, with 10 bases lining up with TRBD2. Losses at the gene ends were 1 base for V and 4 bases for J; bases not matched to a gene: 13. Germline V gives CDR1 SGHRS, CDR2 YFSETQ. The CDR3 has 18 residues.

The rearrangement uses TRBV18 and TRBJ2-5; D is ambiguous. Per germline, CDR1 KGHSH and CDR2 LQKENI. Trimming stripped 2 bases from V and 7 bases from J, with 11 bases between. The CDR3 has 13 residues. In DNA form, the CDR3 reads TGTGCCAGCTCACCAAGCGCTTTGGGGACCCAGTACTTC. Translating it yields CASSPSALGTQYF.

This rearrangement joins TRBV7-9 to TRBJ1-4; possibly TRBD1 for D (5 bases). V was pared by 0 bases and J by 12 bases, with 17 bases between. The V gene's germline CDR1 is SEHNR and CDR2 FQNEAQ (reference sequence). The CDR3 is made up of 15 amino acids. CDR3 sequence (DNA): TGTGCCAGCAGCTTAGCATCGGGGGACCGGAGCGAACTGTTTTTT. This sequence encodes CASSLASGDRSELFF.

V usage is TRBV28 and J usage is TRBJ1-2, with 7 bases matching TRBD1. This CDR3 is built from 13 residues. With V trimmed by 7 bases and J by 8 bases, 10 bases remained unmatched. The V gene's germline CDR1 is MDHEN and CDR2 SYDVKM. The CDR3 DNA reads TGTGCCAGCACCCCGGACAGGATCAAGGGCTACACCTTC. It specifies CASTPDRIKGYTF.

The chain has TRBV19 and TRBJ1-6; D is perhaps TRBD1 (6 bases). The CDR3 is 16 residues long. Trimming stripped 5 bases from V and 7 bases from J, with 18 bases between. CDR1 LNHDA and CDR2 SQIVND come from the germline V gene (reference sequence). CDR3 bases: TGTGCCAGTAGTTCCTTCTCCAGCGACAGGAATTCACCCCTCCACTTT. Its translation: CASSSFSSDRNSPLHF.

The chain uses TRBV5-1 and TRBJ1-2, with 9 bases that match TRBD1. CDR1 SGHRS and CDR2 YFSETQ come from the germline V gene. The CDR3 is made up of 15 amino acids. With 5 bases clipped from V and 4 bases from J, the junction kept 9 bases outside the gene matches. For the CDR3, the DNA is TGCGCCAGCAGTTCCGGGGACAGGGCCATCTATGGCTACACCTTC. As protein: CASSSGDRAIYGYTF.

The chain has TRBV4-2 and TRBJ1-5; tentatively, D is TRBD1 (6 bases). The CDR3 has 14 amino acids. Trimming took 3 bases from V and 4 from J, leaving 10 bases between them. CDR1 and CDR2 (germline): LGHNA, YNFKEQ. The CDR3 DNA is TGTGCCAGCAGCCACCGGGACAAAAATCAGCCCCAGCATTTT. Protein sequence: CASSHRDKNQPQHF.

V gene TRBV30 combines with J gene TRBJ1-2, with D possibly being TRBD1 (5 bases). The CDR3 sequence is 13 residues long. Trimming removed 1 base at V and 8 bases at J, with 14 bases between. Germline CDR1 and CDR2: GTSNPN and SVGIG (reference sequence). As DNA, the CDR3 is TGTGCCTGGAGTGGATTACTTCGACAGGGCTACACCTTC. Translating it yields CAWSGLLRQGYTF.

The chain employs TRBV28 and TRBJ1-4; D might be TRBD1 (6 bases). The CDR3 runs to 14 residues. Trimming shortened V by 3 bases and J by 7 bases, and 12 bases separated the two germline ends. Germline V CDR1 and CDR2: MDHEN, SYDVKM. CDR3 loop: CASSFQQGSEKLFF. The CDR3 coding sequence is TGTGCCAGCAGTTTCCAACAGGGTAGTGAAAAACTGTTTTTT.

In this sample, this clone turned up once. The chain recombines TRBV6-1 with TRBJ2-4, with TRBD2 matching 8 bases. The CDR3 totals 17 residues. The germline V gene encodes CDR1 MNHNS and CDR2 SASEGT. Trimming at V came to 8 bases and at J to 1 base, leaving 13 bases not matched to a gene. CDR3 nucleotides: TGTGCCAGCGGTGCCCAGGGCGGGGGGCCGGCCAAAAACATTCAGTACTTC. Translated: CASGAQGGGPAKNIQYF.

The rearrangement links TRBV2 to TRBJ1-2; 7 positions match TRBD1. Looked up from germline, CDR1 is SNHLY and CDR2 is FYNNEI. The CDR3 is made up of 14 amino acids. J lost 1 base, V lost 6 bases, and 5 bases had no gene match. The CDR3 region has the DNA TGTGCCAGCAGCGACAGGGTCGGTAACTATGGCTACACCTTC. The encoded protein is CASSDRVGNYGYTF. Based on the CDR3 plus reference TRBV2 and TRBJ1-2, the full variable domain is EPEVTQTPSHQVTQMGQEVILRCVPISNHLYFYWYRQILGQKVEFLVSFYNNEISEKSEIFDDQFSVERPDGSNFTLKIRSTKLEDSAMYFCASSDRVGNYGYTFGSGTRLTVV.

The CDR3, as DNA: TGTGCCAGCAGCGACCTATCCGGGACAGGGGCTTATGGCTACACCTTC. This codes for CASSDLSGTGAYGYTF. V is TRBV9 and J is TRBJ1-2; the match to TRBD1 covers 10 bases. This CDR3 has 16 amino acids. V was pared by 3 bases and J by 5 bases, with 10 bases of the junction left unmatched. Per germline, CDR1 SGDLS and CDR2 YYNGEE. The full variable domain, rest sourced from reference TRBV9 and TRBJ1-2, is DSGVTQTPKHLITATGQRVTLRCSPRSGDLSVYWYQQSLDQGLQFLIQYYNGEERAKGNILERFSAQQFPDLHSELNLSSLELGDSALYFCASSDLSGTGAYGYTFGSGTRLTVV.